Below, 4 T cell receptor beta chains from the same sample are listed, as sequenced in a study of shared clonotypes between healthy human individuals. The protocol was immunoSEQ multiplex PCR, while the TCRdb copy is restricted to in-frame clones and leaves out a portion. Counted here are a few million clones, about 94% occurring once; the ten biggest clones make up over 1.5%. CD45RO-negative cells were positively selected for CCR7, leaving out terminally differentiated effector memory CD45RA+ cells. Material for sequencing was naive CD8+ T cells from PBMCs. These receptors were collected from a man aged 18 to 29 in good health. Some clones in this sample may be carry-over from other donors' samples.

The chain links TRBV27 to TRBJ1-1; D uncertain. The CDR3 totals 13 residues. V gave up 2 bases and J gave up 4 bases, with 8 bases separating them. Per germline, CDR1 MNHEY and CDR2 SMNVEV (reference sequence). The CDR3 region is CASSLGIATEAFF. The DNA for the CDR3 is TGTGCCAGCAGTTTAGGTATTGCCACTGAAGCTTTCTTT.

CDR3 protein: CASHGAFVRGDEQFF. DNA for the CDR3: TGTGCCAGCCACGGAGCGTTCGTTCGCGGCGATGAGCAGTTCTTC. The V gene is TRBV5-8, the J gene TRBJ2-1, with no clear D. The CDR3 has 15 residues. Trimming took off 7 bases at V and 8 bases at J, with 22 bases between the two ends. Germline V gene lookup returns CDR1 SGHTS and CDR2 YDEGEE.

The J gene is TRBJ2-7, the V gene TRBV9; D is unclear. Germline CDR1 is SGDLS and CDR2 is YYNGEE. V was cut by 4 bases and J by 6 bases, with 11 bases left in between. The CDR3 totals 12 residues. This CDR3 reads CASSQSPAEQYF. CDR3 DNA: TGTGCCAGCAGCCAGAGCCCCGCCGAGCAGTACTTC.

The J gene is TRBJ2-7, the V gene TRBV29-1; D is perhaps TRBD2 (5 bases). The V end lost 6 bases, the J end lost 3 bases, and 15 bases lay between the germline ends. The CDR3 consists of 13 residues. Germline lookup yields CDR1 SQVTM and CDR2 ANQGSEA. CDR3 DNA sequence: TGCAGCGTACTACTAGATTGGGGCTACGAGCAGTACTTC. Encoded protein: CSVLLDWGYEQYF.